These T cell receptor beta chains were read from a single sample in a study of blood T cells in healthy people across ages. MiXCR, applied by TCRdb to the 5' RACE reads, yields one record per CDR3 protein. This table holds 550,000 to 750,000 distinct CDR3 sequences, around 21% found once. Sample: blood. The source of these receptors is a man in his 70s in good health. Both conserved end residues are part of each CDR3. The D gene is left open where the match is weak. Clone size is shown for a subset of rows, as once, few, many or a class of expanded clone.

clone_size d_call j_call v_call cdr3_nt cdr3_aa
- - TRBJ2-1 TRBV4-3 TGCGCCAGCAGCCAAGAGGGGAGCGCTCTCAATGAGCAGTTCTTC CASSQEGSALNEQFF
few TRBD2 TRBJ2-7 TRBV20-1 TGCAGTGCTAGAATATGGCTAGCGGGAGGGCCAATTCTTTCCTACGAGCAGTACTTC CSARIWLAGGPILSYEQYF
- - TRBJ2-7 TRBV6-5 TGTGCCAGCAGCCGCCCTGGCGAGCAGTACTTC CASSRPGEQYF
- TRBD2 TRBJ2-1 TRBV2 TGTGCCAGCGAACCTTTTGGGACTAGCGTCAATGAGCAGTTCTTC CASEPFGTSVNEQFF
many - TRBJ2-7 TRBV4-1 TGCGCCAGCAGCCAAGGGGACGTCTCCCTGGGAGACGAGCAGTACTTC CASSQGDVSLGDEQYF
- TRBD2 TRBJ2-5 TRBV4-2 TGTGCCAGCAGCCAAGACCCCAGCGGGGGGGCAGGGACCCAGTACTTC CASSQDPSGGAGTQYF
- - TRBJ2-5 TRBV2 TGTGCCAGCATGGCGACGGATAGAGGGACCCAGTACTTC CASMATDRGTQYF
- TRBD1 TRBJ1-1 TRBV19 TGTGCCAGTAGTGACGACAGGGGATGGAACACTGAAGCTTTCTTT CASSDDRGWNTEAFF
few TRBD1 TRBJ1-3 TRBV28 TGTGCCAGCAGTTCCCCGACAGGGAGGGCTGGAAACACCATATATTTT CASSSPTGRAGNTIYF
few - TRBJ2-7 TRBV6-5 TGTGCCAGCAGTTACTCCCAGACGGGGGAGCAGTACTTC CASSYSQTGEQYF
few - TRBJ1-6 TRBV28 TGTGCTGCCCATAGGAGCTTCCTAAATTCACCCCTCCACTTT CAAHRSFLNSPLHF
few - TRBJ2-4 TRBV7-3 TGTGCCAGCAGCCCACGAGGCGATACAGTTCGGAACATTCAGTACTTC CASSPRGDTVRNIQYF
few - TRBJ2-2 TRBV4-1 TGCGCCAGCAACCTGCGGGTTAGTTTGGCCTCCGGGGAGCTGTTTTTT CASNLRVSLASGELFF
many - TRBJ1-3 TRBV20-1 TGCAGTGCTCAGACAGGTAGCTCTGGAAACACCATATATTTT CSAQTGSSGNTIYF
- TRBD2 TRBJ2-5 TRBV5-1 TGCGCCAGCAACCTAGCGGGAGAAGGGGAGACCCAGTACTTC CASNLAGEGETQYF
few - TRBJ2-4 TRBV3-1 TGTGCCAGCAGCCAAGTTTTCAGAGGATCCAAAAACATTCAGTACTTC CASSQVFRGSKNIQYF
- - TRBJ2-1 TRBV7-2 TGTGCCAGCAGATCCGGGCTACATTCCTACAATGAGCAGTTCTTC CASRSGLHSYNEQFF
- TRBD1 TRBJ2-3 TRBV20-1 TGCAGTGCGTTGGGACAGGGAATGAAAGATACGCAGTATTTT CSALGQGMKDTQYF
few - TRBJ2-3 TRBV29-1 TGCAGCGTTGAAGATCCTGGCAGCACAGATACGCAGTATTTT CSVEDPGSTDTQYF
- TRBD2 TRBJ2-7 TRBV20-1 TGCAGTGCTACTAGCGGGAGCTACGAGCAGTACTTC CSATSGSYEQYF
many - TRBJ2-7 TRBV7-2 TGTGCCAGCAGCTACCAGACAGGTTTAACGTACGAGCAGTACTTC CASSYQTGLTYEQYF
- TRBD1 TRBJ2-7 TRBV7-2 TGTGCCAGCAGCTTAAGGTCACAGGGGGCATTGCACGAGCAGTACTTC CASSLRSQGALHEQYF
- TRBD1 TRBJ1-1 TRBV7-9 TGTGCCAGCAGCCCACAGGGGATCGACACTGAAGCTTTCTTT CASSPQGIDTEAFF
- TRBD2 TRBJ2-1 TRBV14 TGTGCCAGCAGCCCGTGGGGAGGGCTAACTTACAATGAGCAGTTCTTC CASSPWGGLTYNEQFF
few TRBD2 TRBJ2-2 TRBV5-1 TGCGCCAGCAGCTTGTTACTAGCGGGAACGAACACCGGGGAGCTGTTTTTT CASSLLLAGTNTGELFF
- TRBD2 TRBJ2-5 TRBV7-3 TGTGCCAGCAGCTTAGTAGCGGGATCACTTGAGGCCCAGTACTTC CASSLVAGSLEAQYF
- - TRBJ1-5 TRBV3-1 TGTGCCAGCAGCCAAGGGGGGGTAAGGGGCAGTCAGCCCCAGCATTTT CASSQGGVRGSQPQHF
few - TRBJ1-1 TRBV6-2/TRBV6-3 TGTGCCAGCAGCGCCCCGGGTTGGGGCACTGAAGCTTTCTTT CASSAPGWGTEAFF
few - TRBJ1-4 TRBV6-1 TGTGCCAGCAGTCCCCGTTGGCCATCGGTAGACGAAAAACTGTTTTTT CASSPRWPSVDEKLFF
few TRBD2 TRBJ2-7 TRBV20-1 TGCAGTGTGGATCTAGCGGGGCTCTACGAGCAGTACTTC CSVDLAGLYEQYF
- - TRBJ1-6 TRBV2 TGTGCCAGCAGTGAAGCGGAGGAGAACTCCTATAATTCACCCCTCCACTTT CASSEAEENSYNSPLHF
many - TRBJ2-7 TRBV12-3/TRBV12-4 TGTGCCAGCAGTTTAGGACTCGGGGTTGAGCAGTACTTC CASSLGLGVEQYF
- TRBD1 TRBJ2-3 TRBV7-9 TGTGCCAGCAGCTCGACAGGGGTGACAGATACGCAGTATTTT CASSSTGVTDTQYF
many - TRBJ2-1 TRBV9 TGTGCCAGCAGCGTAGACCCCCAATGGGACGGGAGTAACAATGAGCAGTTCTTC CASSVDPQWDGSNNEQFF
- TRBD2 TRBJ2-3 TRBV20-1 TGCAGTGCTCAGGAAGCGGGAACAGATACGCAGTATTTT CSAQEAGTDTQYF
few - TRBJ2-3 TRBV5-1 TGCGCCAGCAGGAAACTAGCAGTAAGCACAGATACGCAGTATTTT CASRKLAVSTDTQYF
- - TRBJ2-1 TRBV6-5 TGTGCCAGCAGTTACTCTATCGCGCATGAGCAGTTCTTC CASSYSIAHEQFF
few - TRBJ1-6 TRBV7-3 TGTGCCAGCAGCTTCGACGGCGTGGGTTCACCCCTCCACTTT CASSFDGVGSPLHF
once TRBD1 TRBJ1-4 TRBV9 TGTGCCAGCAGCGAGGACAGGGTAGGAGGACACAATGAAAAACTGTTTTTT CASSEDRVGGHNEKLFF
- - TRBJ2-4 TRBV4-1 TGCGCCAGCAGCCAAGTTGAAGGGAACATTCAGTACTTC CASSQVEGNIQYF
many TRBD2 TRBJ2-7 TRBV5-1 TGTGCCAGCAGCCGGACTAGCGGGACCTACGAGCAGTACTTC CASSRTSGTYEQYF
- TRBD2 TRBJ2-5 TRBV5-1 TGCGCCAGCAGCTTCCCGTTGGGTTTAGCGGGGGTAGAGACCCAGTACTTC CASSFPLGLAGVETQYF
- - TRBJ2-6 TRBV24-1 TGTGCCACCAGTGATACAGGGTCTGGGGCCAACGTCCTGACTTTC CATSDTGSGANVLTF
few TRBD2 TRBJ2-7 TRBV20-1 TGCAGTGCTAGAGATCAGCCTAGCGGGGACTACGAGCAGTACTTC CSARDQPSGDYEQYF
- TRBD2 TRBJ2-2 TRBV6-5 TGTGCCAGCAGTTACTCGGGGTTAGCGGGAGGTAACACCGGGGAGCTGTTTTTT CASSYSGLAGGNTGELFF
- - TRBJ1-4 TRBV7-9 TGTGCCAGCAGCGACCCCACTCATAATGAAAAACTGTTTTTT CASSDPTHNEKLFF
few - TRBJ2-6 TRBV7-9 TGTGCCAGCAGCTTAGTTAGGGCTGGGGCCAACGTCCTGACTTTC CASSLVRAGANVLTF
- - TRBJ2-7 TRBV12-3/TRBV12-4 TGTGCCAGCAGTTGGTGGACAACTGGGCAGTCCTACGAGCAGTACTTC CASSWWTTGQSYEQYF
once TRBD1 TRBJ2-7 TRBV29-1 TGCAGCGCCGGATGGACAGGGCAGGCCGAGCAGTACTTC CSAGWTGQAEQYF
few TRBD1 TRBJ2-3 TRBV5-1 TGCGCCAGCAGAAGGGACAGGGGTACAGATACGCAGTATTTT CASRRDRGTDTQYF
- TRBD2 TRBJ2-5 TRBV20-1 TGCAGTGCTCTGACTAGCGCCCAAGAGACCCAGTACTTC CSALTSAQETQYF
few - TRBJ2-1 TRBV10-3 TGTGCCATCAGTGAGGCCAGAGAGACCCGGTACTTC CAISEARETRYF
- TRBD1 TRBJ1-4 TRBV5-1 TGCGCCAGCAGCTTGTGGACAGGAGTTAATGAAAAACTGTTTTTT CASSLWTGVNEKLFF
many TRBD1 TRBJ2-4 TRBV7-2 TGTGCCAGCAGCACTGGGACAGGCACCAAAAACATTCAGTACTTC CASSTGTGTKNIQYF
- TRBD2 TRBJ2-7 TRBV4-1 TGCGCCAGCAGCCAAGAGGCTAGCGGGCCCTACGAGCAGTACTTC CASSQEASGPYEQYF
- TRBD1 TRBJ2-7 TRBV28 TGTGCCAGCAGTTTAAAGCCTGGACAGGTGAGCTCCTACGAGCAGTACTTC CASSLKPGQVSSYEQYF